Listed here are 21 T cell receptor beta chains from one sample, sequenced in a study of blood T cell repertoires in COVID-19. Data came from immunoSEQ multiplex PCR; TCRdb stores just in-frame clones and leaves some out. The sample shows tens of thousands of clones, about 85% of them seen only once. The sample comprised peripheral blood. These receptors were obtained from a man aged 70 or older with acute or convalescent COVID-19.

The gene calls are TRBV3-1 (or the pseudogene TRBV3-2) and TRBJ2-5; the match to TRBD2 covers 13 bases. V was clipped by 4 bases and J by 0 bases; unmatched bases: 8. Germline V lookup: CDR1 LGHDT, CDR2 YNNKEL (reference sequence). CDR3 length equals 18 residues. The CDR3 region is CASSRGLAGVFNQETQYF. The CDR3 nucleotides are TGTGCCAGCAGCCGAGGACTAGCGGGGGTTTTCAACCAAGAGACCCAGTACTTC.

The V call is TRBV9, the J call TRBJ2-1; 7 bases align to TRBD2. The V segment lost 0 bases and the J segment 2 bases; nucleotides outside the gene matches: 5. The length of the CDR3 is 16 residues. In germline, CDR1 is SGDLS, CDR2 YYNGEE. The CDR3: CASSVAGGGAYNEQFF. The DNA of the CDR3 is TGTGCCAGCAGCGTAGCTGGGGGGGGTGCCTACAATGAGCAGTTCTTC.

The CDR3: CASGTVFNQPQHF. As DNA, the CDR3 is TGTGCCAGCGGGACAGTGTTCAATCAGCCCCAGCATTTT. J is TRBJ1-5 and V is TRBV2; 7 bases line up with TRBD1. Germline V gives CDR1 SNHLY, CDR2 FYNNEI. The ends lost 8 bases at V and 3 bases at J; junction bases unmatched: 4. The CDR3 runs to 13 residues.

V and J are TRBV2 and TRBJ2-1; the match to TRBD2 covers 9 bases. The V and J ends lost 7 bases and 7 bases, in that order; junction bases with no gene match: 8. The CDR3 runs to 14 residues. In germline, CDR1 is SNHLY, CDR2 FYNNEI. The CDR3 spells CASTPGLAANEQFF. CDR3 nucleotide sequence: TGTGCCAGCACCCCGGGACTAGCTGCGAATGAGCAGTTCTTC.

The rearrangement joins TRBV2 to TRBJ2-5, with 9 positions matching TRBD1. The ends lost 1 base at V and 5 bases at J; junction bases unmatched: 8. The CDR3 covers 16 residues. Germline CDR1 is SNHLY and CDR2 is FYNNEI. The CDR3 nucleotides read TGTGCCAGCAGTGAAGTGGGGGACAGGGCCACGGAGACCCAGTACTTC. Translating gives CASSEVGDRATETQYF. The full variable domain, its missing parts supplied by reference TRBV2 and TRBJ2-5, is EPEVTQTPSHQVTQMGQEVILRCVPISNHLYFYWYRQILGQKVEFLVSFYNNEISEKSEIFDDQFSVERPDGSNFTLKIRSTKLEDSAMYFCASSEVGDRATETQYFGPGTRLLVL.

This chain uses TRBV9 with TRBJ1-2; no clear D. The germline V gene encodes CDR1 SGDLS and CDR2 YYNGEE. The germline V and J ends were trimmed by 1 base and 5 bases, with 9 bases remaining between them. There are 13 residues in the CDR3. In nucleotides, the CDR3 is TGTGCCAGCAGCGTAAACAGAATTTATGGCTACACCTTC. As protein: CASSVNRIYGYTF.

This rearrangement joins TRBV3-1 (or the pseudogene TRBV3-2) to TRBJ2-7; 11 nucleotides line up with TRBD2. This CDR3 spans 18 amino acids. Germline trimming cut 3 bases from V and 6 bases from J; bases unmatched to any gene: 16. Germline V lookup: CDR1 LGHDT, CDR2 YNNKEL (reference sequence). The CDR3, as DNA: TGTGCCAGCAGCCAGGGACAAGTAGCGGGGGGGCTTACCGGCGAGCAGTACTTC. Translated: CASSQGQVAGGLTGEQYF.

This sequence joins TRBV7-9 and TRBJ2-7; the match to TRBD2 covers 11 bases. The ends lost 7 bases at V and 7 bases at J; junction bases unmatched: 18. The CDR3 covers 17 residues. Germline V gene lookup returns CDR1 SEHNR and CDR2 FQNEAQ (reference sequence). The CDR3 protein is CASTLAPPTSGADEQYF. CDR3 coding DNA: TGTGCCAGCACCCTAGCCCCCCCGACTAGCGGGGCTGATGAGCAGTACTTC.

The chain joins TRBV5-4 to TRBJ1-6, with TRBD1 matching 7 bases. The CDR3 covers 15 residues. The germline V gene encodes CDR1 SGHNT and CDR2 YYREEE (reference sequence). The junction had 6 bases not matched to a gene; V was cut back by 4 bases and J by 5 bases. CDR3 bases: TGTGCCAGCAGCGGACGGACAGGTGATAATTCACCCCTCCACTTT. It codes for CASSGRTGDNSPLHF.

The rearrangement joins TRBV11-2 to TRBJ1-1; no firm D call. Between the trimmed V and J ends, which lost 3 bases and 3 bases, there was a span of 5 bases. The CDR3 is 12 amino acids. Germline V gene data show CDR1 as SGHAT and CDR2 as FQNNGV. The CDR3 is CASSFLYTEAFF. The DNA of the CDR3 is TGTGCCAGCAGCTTCCTCTACACTGAAGCTTTCTTT.

The chain is built from TRBV3-1 (or the pseudogene TRBV3-2) and TRBJ1-2; no clear D gene. This CDR3 is 14 amino acids long. The germline CDR1 and CDR2 sequences are LGHDT and YNNKEL (reference sequence). V was shortened by 2 bases and J by 3 bases, with 10 bases between the two germline ends. The CDR3 sequence: CASSQQDLDYGYTF. CDR3 DNA sequence: TGTGCCAGCAGCCAACAGGACTTGGACTATGGCTACACCTTC.

This chain links TRBV12-3 or TRBV12-4 with TRBJ1-2; D perhaps matches TRBD1 (5 bases). This CDR3 is 12 amino acids long. The V end lost 4 bases, the J end lost 4 bases, and 7 bases lay between the germline ends. The CDR3 DNA is TGTGCCAGCAGTTCCGACAGCTATGGCTACACCTTC. Amino acids: CASSSDSYGYTF.

The rearrangement uses TRBV6-2 or TRBV6-3 and TRBJ1-2; unclear D gene. This CDR3 has 14 amino acids. Trimming removed 0 bases from V and 7 bases from J, with 12 bases in between. Germline V CDR1 and CDR2: MNHEY, SVGEGT. CDR3: CASSYSWQAGGYTF. Here the CDR3 DNA reads TGTGCCAGCAGTTACTCCTGGCAGGCGGGTGGCTACACCTTC.

The V and J genes are TRBV19 and TRBJ2-2, with TRBD1 matching 7 bases. Germline V gene lookup returns CDR1 LNHDA and CDR2 SQIVND (reference sequence). The CDR3 totals 14 residues. J lost 2 bases, V lost 10 bases, and 7 bases had no gene match. CDR3 region: CATSTGTNTGELFF. CDR3 sequence (DNA): TGTGCCACCTCGACAGGGACCAACACCGGGGAGCTGTTTTTT.

This clone was recorded only once. The chain recombines TRBV28 with TRBJ1-2, with TRBD1 identical over 8 bases. Trimming took 6 bases from V and 4 from J; bases not matched to a gene: 10. This CDR3 contains 15 residues. Germline values: CDR1 MDHEN, CDR2 SYDVKM. CDR3 protein: CASSHMTGAVYGYTF. The DNA of the CDR3 is TGTGCCAGCAGCCATATGACAGGGGCCGTCTATGGCTACACCTTC.

V and J are TRBV29-1 and TRBJ2-3; D is uncertain. Germline V gene sequence: CDR1 SQVTM, CDR2 ANQGSEA. V lost 6 bases to trimming and J lost 5 bases, with 9 bases between them. The CDR3 runs 11 residues. The CDR3, as DNA: TGCAGCGTAGCTCCGGGAGATACGCAGTATTTT. It translates to CSVAPGDTQYF.

This chain connects TRBV7-9 to TRBJ2-5; D is possibly TRBD2 (6 bases). This CDR3 is built from 17 residues. V shed 1 base and J shed 3 bases, with 18 bases lying between them. Germline V gene lookup returns CDR1 SEHNR and CDR2 FQNEAQ (reference sequence). The DNA for the CDR3 is TGTGCCAGCAGCTTAGGGAGGGGAGGCCCTCGGGAAGAGACCCAGTACTTC. Protein product: CASSLGRGGPREETQYF.

The V and J genes are TRBV19 and TRBJ1-6, with a weak D call TRBD1 (5 bases). Per germline, CDR1 LNHDA and CDR2 SQIVND (reference sequence). The CDR3 has 15 amino acids. V was cut by 6 bases and J by 4 bases, with 13 bases left in between. The CDR3 spells CASRGGTSYNSPLHF. The CDR3 DNA reads TGTGCCAGTAGGGGGGGAACCTCTTATAATTCACCCCTCCACTTT.

The rearrangement links TRBV12-5 to TRBJ2-1; 8 bases align to TRBD2. The V segment lost 2 bases and the J segment 7 bases; nucleotides outside the gene matches: 16. Germline CDR1 LGHNT, CDR2 FRNRAP. This CDR3 has 18 amino acids. The CDR3: CASGLPPPPSGGENEQFF. CDR3 sequence (DNA): TGTGCTAGTGGTTTGCCTCCCCCCCCCAGCGGGGGCGAGAATGAGCAGTTCTTC. Variable domain in full (rest from reference TRBV12-5 and TRBJ2-1): DARVTQTPRHKVTEMGQEVTMRCQPILGHNTVFWYRQTMMQGLELLAYFRNRAPLDDSGMPKDRFSAEMPDATLATLKIQPSEPRDSAVYFCASGLPPPPSGGENEQFFGPGTRLTVL.

The chain recombines TRBV5-1 with TRBJ2-2; D might be TRBD2 (6 bases). The CDR3 sequence is 13 residues long. Per germline, CDR1 SGHRS and CDR2 YFSETQ. V lost 5 bases to trimming and J lost 8 bases, with 13 bases between them. The CDR3 loop reads CASRFDGGGELFF. The CDR3 DNA sequence: TGCGCCAGCAGATTCGACGGGGGTGGGGAGCTGTTTTTT.

The rearrangement joins TRBV2 to TRBJ1-5; 9 positions match TRBD1. Germline loops: CDR1 SNHLY, CDR2 FYNNEI. This CDR3 spans 15 amino acids. Germline trimming cut 6 bases from V and 6 bases from J; bases unmatched to any gene: 9. The CDR3 DNA reads as TGTGCCAGCAGGGCAATACAGGGGGCCGGTCAGCCCCAGCATTTT. Amino acids: CASRAIQGAGQPQHF.